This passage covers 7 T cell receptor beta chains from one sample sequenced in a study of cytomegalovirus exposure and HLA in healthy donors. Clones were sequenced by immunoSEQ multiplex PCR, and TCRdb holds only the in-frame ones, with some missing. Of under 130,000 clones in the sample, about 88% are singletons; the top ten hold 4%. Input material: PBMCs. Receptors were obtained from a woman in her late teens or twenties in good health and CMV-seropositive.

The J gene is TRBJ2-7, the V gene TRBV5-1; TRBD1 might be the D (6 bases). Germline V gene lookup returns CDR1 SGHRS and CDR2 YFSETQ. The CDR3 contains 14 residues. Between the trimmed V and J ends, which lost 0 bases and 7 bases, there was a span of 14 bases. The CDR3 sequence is CASSLGQARGEQYF. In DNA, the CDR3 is TGCGCCAGCAGCTTGGGACAGGCGAGAGGGGAGCAGTACTTC.

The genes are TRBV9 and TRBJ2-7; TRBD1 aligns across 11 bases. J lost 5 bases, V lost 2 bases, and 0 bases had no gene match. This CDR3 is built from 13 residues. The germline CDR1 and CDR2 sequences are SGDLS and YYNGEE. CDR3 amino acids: CASSVDRGHEQYF. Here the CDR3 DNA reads TGTGCCAGCAGCGTGGACAGGGGGCACGAGCAGTACTTC.

CDR3 DNA sequence: TGTGCTAGTGGTTTGGGGCAGGCGTTCCCCAATGAAAAACTGTTTTTT. Amino acids: CASGLGQAFPNEKLFF. V gene TRBV12-5 combines with J gene TRBJ1-4; D not certain. Germline-derived CDR1 and CDR2 are LGHNT and FRNRAP. CDR3 length: 16 residues. V was cut by 1 base and J by 5 bases, with 14 bases left in between.

The CDR3 region is CASSGLAGGGGTDTQYF. CDR3 DNA sequence: TGCGCCAGCAGTGGTTTAGCGGGAGGTGGGGGCACAGATACGCAGTATTTT. This chain joins TRBV10-2 and TRBJ2-3; 10 positions agree with TRBD2. Germline V gene lookup returns CDR1 WSHSY and CDR2 SAAADI. The CDR3 runs 17 residues. The V segment lost 4 bases and the J segment 1 base; nucleotides outside the gene matches: 8.

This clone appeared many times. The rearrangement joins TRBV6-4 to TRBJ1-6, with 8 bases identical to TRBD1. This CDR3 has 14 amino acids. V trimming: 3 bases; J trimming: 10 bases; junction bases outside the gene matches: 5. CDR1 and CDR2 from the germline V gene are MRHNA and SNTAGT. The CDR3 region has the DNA TGTGCCAGCAGTGAAGGACAGGGAGGATCACCCCTCCACTTT. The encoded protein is CASSEGQGGSPLHF.

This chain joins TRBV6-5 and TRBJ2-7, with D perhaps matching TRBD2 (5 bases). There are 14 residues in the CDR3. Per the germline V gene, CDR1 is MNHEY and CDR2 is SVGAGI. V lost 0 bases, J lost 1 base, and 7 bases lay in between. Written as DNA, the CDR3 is TGTGCCAGCAGTTACTCTCGGGGATCCTACGAGCAGTACTTC. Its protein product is CASSYSRGSYEQYF.

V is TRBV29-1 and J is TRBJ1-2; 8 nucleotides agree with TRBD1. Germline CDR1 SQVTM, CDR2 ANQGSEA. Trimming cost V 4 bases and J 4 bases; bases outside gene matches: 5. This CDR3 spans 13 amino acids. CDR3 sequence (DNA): TGCAGCGTTGCCGCAGGGGGCGGCTATGGCTACACCTTC. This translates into CSVAAGGGYGYTF.